This T cell receptor beta chain was recovered during a study of T-cell reconstitution after alpha-beta-depleted transplantation in children. Per germline, CDR1 SGHTA and CDR2 FQGNSA. V dropped 5 bases and J dropped 5 bases, with 21 bases sitting between them. This CDR3 is built from 17 residues. Preparation of the TCRbeta library involved a method that used unique molecular identifiers. One entry per CDR3 protein, called by TCRdb with MiXCR from the PCR reads. The sample records roughly 300,000 distinct CDR3 sequences, about 9.9% being singletons. This clonotype was seen ten or more times. The receptor was isolated from a male patient between 2 and 15 years old who had a stem cell transplant for chronic granulomatous disease, so the T cells may come from the graft donor. The rearrangement links TRBV7-2 to TRBJ2-2, with D possibly being TRBD2 (6 bases). The material was peripheral blood, obtained 180 days after TCRalphabeta/CD19-depleted stem cell transplant. The CDR3 DNA sequence: TGTGCCAGCAGCCTGTGGGCCGGCGGGGCGATGACCGGGGAGCTGTTTTTT. It specifies CASSLWAGGAMTGELFF.